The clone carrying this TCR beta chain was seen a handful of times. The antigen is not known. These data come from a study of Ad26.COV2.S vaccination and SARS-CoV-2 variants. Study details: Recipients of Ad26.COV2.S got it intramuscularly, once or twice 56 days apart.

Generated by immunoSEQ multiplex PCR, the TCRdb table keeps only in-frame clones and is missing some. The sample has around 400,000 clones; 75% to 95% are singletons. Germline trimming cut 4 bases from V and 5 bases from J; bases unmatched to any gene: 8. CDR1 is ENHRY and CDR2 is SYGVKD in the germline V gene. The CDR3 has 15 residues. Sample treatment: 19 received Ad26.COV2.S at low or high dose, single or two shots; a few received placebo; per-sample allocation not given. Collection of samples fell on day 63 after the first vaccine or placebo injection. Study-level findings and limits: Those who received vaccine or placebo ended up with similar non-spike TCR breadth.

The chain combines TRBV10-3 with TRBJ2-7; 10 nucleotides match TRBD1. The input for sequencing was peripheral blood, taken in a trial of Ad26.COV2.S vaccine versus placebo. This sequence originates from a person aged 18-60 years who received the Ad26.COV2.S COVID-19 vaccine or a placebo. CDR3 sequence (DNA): TGTGCCATCAGTGTCGCCCCCGGGACAGGGGACGAGCAGTACTTC. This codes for CAISVAPGTGDEQYF.